This passage covers 4 T cell receptor beta chains from one sample sequenced in a study of post-analysis software for immune sequencing data (dated by TCRdb to between 2014 and 2017). The study at large found these results: Patients showed significantly higher frequencies than controls for a handful of TRBV segments, among them TRBV5-6, TRBV5-1 and TRBV20-1.

Libraries were constructed by PCR. Sequencing was carried out with an Illumina HiSeq 2500. To reduce PCR and sequencing biases, unique molecular identifiers were incorporated into the TCR beta cDNA libraries. TCRdb reprocessed the public reads (quality trimming at Q25 with fastp, clone calling with MiXCR) and kept in-frame beta chains. Here each entry gathers all rows of one CDR3 protein and keeps the most common genes and DNA. This sample holds approximately 630,000 distinct CDR3 sequences; around 60% were observed only once. The top ten clones comprise 11% of the sample. For these receptors, no antigen is known. The sequenced sample consisted of blood. The receptors come from a girl aged 2 to 9 with multiple sclerosis.

V and J are TRBV6-5 and TRBJ1-5, with no clear D. The germline V gene encodes CDR1 MNHEY and CDR2 SVGAGI. This CDR3 is 15 amino acids long. V gave up 0 bases and J gave up 1 base, with 7 bases separating them. The CDR3 sequence is CASSYSKLSNQPQHF. The CDR3 nucleotides read TGTGCCAGCAGTTACTCTAAACTCAGCAATCAGCCCCAGCATTTT.

This clonotype appeared a few times. This sequence joins TRBV12-3 or TRBV12-4 and TRBJ2-3; tentative D call: TRBD1 (6 bases). The CDR3 spans 14 residues. With 6 bases removed from V and 0 bases from J, the gap between germline ends came to 10 bases. CDR3 amino acids: CASRWTASTDTQYF. Here the CDR3 DNA reads TGTGCCAGCAGATGGACAGCTAGCACAGATACGCAGTATTTT.

The chain has TRBV29-1 and TRBJ1-1; D is undetermined. V lost 8 bases, J lost 7 bases, and 17 bases lay in between. Germline V gives CDR1 SQVTM, CDR2 ANQGSEA. The CDR3 loop spans 12 amino acids. CDR3 in DNA: TGCAGCTTTGGAAGGAGGTCGGGTGAAGCTTTCTTT. Its translation is CSFGRRSGEAFF.

The V call is TRBV12-3 or TRBV12-4, the J call TRBJ2-3; no clear D. This CDR3 contains 14 residues. V was pared by 3 bases and J by 2 bases, with 9 bases between. The CDR3 DNA sequence: TGTGCCAGCAGTTTGATTCCGAACACAGATACGCAGTATTTT. It translates to CASSLIPNTDTQYF.